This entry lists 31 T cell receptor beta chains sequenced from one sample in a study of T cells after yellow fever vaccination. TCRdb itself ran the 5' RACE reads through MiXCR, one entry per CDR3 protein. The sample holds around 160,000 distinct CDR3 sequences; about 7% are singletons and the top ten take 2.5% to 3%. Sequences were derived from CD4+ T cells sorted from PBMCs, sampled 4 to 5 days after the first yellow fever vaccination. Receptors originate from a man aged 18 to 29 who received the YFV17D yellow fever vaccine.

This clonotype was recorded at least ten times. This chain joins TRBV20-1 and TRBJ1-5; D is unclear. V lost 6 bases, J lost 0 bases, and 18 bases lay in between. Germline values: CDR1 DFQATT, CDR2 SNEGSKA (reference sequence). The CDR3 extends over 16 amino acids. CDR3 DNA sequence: TGCAGTGCCCCTACCCGCTTGGACCTTAGCAATCAGCCCCAGCATTTT. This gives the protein CSAPTRLDLSNQPQHF.

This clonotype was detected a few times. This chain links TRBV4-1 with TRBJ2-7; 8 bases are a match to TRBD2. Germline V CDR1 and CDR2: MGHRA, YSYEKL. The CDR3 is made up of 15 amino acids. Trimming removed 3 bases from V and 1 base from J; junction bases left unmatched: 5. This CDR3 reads CASSHGTSSSYEQYF. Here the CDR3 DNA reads TGCGCCAGCAGCCACGGGACTAGTAGTTCCTACGAGCAGTACTTC.

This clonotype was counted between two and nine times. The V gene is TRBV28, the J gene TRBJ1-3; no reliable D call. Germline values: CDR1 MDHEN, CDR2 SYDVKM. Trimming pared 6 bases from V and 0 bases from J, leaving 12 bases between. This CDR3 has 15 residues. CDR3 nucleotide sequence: TGTGCCAGCAGGCCTTTTGCGAGCTCTGGAAACACCATATATTTT. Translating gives CASRPFASSGNTIYF.

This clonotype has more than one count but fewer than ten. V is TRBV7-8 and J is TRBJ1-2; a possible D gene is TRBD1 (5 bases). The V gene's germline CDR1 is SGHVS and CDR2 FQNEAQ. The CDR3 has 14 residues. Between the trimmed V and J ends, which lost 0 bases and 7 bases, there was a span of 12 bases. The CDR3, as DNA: TGTGCCAGCAGCTTAGCGGGGCAGGGAGGTGGCTACACCTTC. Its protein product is CASSLAGQGGGYTF. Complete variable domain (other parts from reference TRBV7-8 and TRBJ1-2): GAGVSQSPRYKVAKRGQDVALRCDPISGHVSLFWYQQALGQGPEFLTYFQNEAQLDKSGLPSDRFFAERPEGSVSTLKIQRTQQEDSAVYLCASSLAGQGGGYTFGSGTRLTVV.

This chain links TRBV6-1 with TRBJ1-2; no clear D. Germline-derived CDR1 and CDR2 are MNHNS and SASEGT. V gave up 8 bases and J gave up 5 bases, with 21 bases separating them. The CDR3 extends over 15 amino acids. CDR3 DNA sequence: TGTGCCAGCCTTCCCCGCGGGTTCCCGGGATATGGCTACACCTTC. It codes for CASLPRGFPGYGYTF.

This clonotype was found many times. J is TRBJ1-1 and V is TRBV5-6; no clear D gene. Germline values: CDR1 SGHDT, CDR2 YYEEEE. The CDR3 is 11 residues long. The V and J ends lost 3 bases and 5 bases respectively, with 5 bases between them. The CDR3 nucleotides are TGTGCCAGCAGCTCCCAGACTGAAGCTTTCTTT. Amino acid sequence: CASSSQTEAFF. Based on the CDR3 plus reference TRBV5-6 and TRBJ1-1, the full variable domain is DAGVTQSPTHLIKTRGQQVTLRCSPKSGHDTVSWYQQALGQGPQFIFQYYEEEERQRGNFPDRFSGHQFPNYSSELNVNALLLGDSALYLCASSSQTEAFFGQGTRLTVV.

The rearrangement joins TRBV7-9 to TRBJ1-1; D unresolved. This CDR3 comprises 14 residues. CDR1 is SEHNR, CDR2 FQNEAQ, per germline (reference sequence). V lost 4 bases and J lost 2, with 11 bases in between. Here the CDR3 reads CASSSGPFNTEAFF. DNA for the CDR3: TGTGCCAGCAGCTCAGGACCCTTCAACACTGAAGCTTTCTTT. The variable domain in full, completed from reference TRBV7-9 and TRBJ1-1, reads DTGVSQNPRHKITKRGQNVTFRCDPISEHNRLYWYRQTLGQGPEFLTYFQNEAQLEKSRLLSDRFSAERPKGSFSTLEIQRTEQGDSAMYLCASSSGPFNTEAFFGQGTRLTVV.

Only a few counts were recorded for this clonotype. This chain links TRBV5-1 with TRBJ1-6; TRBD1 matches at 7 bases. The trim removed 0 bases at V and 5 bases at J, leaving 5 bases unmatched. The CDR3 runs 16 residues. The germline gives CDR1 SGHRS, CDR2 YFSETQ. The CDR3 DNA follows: TGCGCCAGCAGCTTGGTTGTGGGGACAGATAATTCACCCCTCCACTTT. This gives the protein CASSLVVGTDNSPLHF.

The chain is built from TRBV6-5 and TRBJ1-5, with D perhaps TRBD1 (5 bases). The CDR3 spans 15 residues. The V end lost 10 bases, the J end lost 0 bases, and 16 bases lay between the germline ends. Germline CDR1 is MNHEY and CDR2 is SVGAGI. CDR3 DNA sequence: TGTGCCACTCGAGGGGAGGTAAATAGCAATCAGCCCCAGCATTTT. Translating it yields CATRGEVNSNQPQHF.

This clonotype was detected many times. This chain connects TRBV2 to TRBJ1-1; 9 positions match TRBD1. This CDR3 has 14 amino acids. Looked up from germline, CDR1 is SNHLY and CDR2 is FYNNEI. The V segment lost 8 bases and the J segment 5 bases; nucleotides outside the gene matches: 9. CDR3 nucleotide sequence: TGTGCCAGCGGTAACAGACAGGGGGGAACTGAAGCTTTCTTT. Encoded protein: CASGNRQGGTEAFF.

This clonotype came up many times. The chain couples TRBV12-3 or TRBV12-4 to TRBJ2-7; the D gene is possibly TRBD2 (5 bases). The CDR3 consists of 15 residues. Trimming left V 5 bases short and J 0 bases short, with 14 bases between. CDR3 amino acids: CASSGLAGNSYEQYF. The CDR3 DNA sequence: TGTGCCAGCAGTGGACTGGCAGGTAACTCCTACGAGCAGTACTTC.

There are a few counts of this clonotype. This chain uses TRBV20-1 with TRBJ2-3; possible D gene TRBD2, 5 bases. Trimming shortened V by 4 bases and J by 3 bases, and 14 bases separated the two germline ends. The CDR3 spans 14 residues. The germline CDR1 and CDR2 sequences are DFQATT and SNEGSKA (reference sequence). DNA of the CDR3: TGCAGTGCTAATTCGGCGGGTACTACAGATACGCAGTATTTT. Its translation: CSANSAGTTDTQYF.

For the CDR3, the DNA is TGCGCCAGCAGTCTCCGAGAAACAGGGGGCCGCTCGAACACTGAAGCTTTCTTT. Its translation: CASSLRETGGRSNTEAFF. The chain joins TRBV5-1 to TRBJ1-1, with 9 bases identical to TRBD1. Germline CDR1 and CDR2: SGHRS and YFSETQ. Germline trimming cut 5 bases from V and 1 base from J; bases unmatched to any gene: 15. CDR3 size: 18 residues.

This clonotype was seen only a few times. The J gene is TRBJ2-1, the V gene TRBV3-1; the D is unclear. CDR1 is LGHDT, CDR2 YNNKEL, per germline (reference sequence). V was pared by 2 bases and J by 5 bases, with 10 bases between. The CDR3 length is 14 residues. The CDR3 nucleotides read TGTGCCAGCAGCCAATGGACCACCGACAATGAGCAGTTCTTC. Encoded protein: CASSQWTTDNEQFF.

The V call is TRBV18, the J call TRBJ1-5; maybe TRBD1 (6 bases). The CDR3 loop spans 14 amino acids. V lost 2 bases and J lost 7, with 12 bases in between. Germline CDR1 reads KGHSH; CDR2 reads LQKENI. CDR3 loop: CASSPRSGGQPQHF. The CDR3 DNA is TGTGCCAGCTCACCAAGATCGGGGGGCCAGCCCCAGCATTTT.

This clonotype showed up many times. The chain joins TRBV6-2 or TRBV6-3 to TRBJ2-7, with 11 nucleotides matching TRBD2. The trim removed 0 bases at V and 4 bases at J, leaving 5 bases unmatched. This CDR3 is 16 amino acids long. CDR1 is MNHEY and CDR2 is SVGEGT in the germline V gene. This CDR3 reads CASSYSTSGALYEQYV. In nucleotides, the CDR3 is TGTGCCAGCAGTTACTCGACTAGCGGGGCCCTTTACGAGCAGTACGTC.

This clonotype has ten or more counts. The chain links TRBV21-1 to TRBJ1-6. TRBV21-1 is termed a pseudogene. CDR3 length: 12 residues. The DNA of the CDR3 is TGTGCCAGCAGCAGAGATAATTCACCCCTCCACTTT. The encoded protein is CASSRDNSPLHF.

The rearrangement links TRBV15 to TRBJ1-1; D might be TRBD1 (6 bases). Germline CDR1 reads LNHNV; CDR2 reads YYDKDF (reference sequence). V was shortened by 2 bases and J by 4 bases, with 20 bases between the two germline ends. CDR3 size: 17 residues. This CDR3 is CATSRSKGLARGTEAFF. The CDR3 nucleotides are TGTGCCACCAGCAGAAGTAAAGGTCTAGCCAGGGGCACTGAAGCTTTCTTT.

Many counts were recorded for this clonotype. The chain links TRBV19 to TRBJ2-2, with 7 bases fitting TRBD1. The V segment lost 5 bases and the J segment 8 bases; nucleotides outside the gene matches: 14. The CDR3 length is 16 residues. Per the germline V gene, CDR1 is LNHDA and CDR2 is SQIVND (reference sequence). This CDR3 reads CASSFLDRQRDGELFF. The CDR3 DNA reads TGTGCCAGTAGTTTCCTGGACAGGCAACGTGATGGGGAGCTGTTTTTT.

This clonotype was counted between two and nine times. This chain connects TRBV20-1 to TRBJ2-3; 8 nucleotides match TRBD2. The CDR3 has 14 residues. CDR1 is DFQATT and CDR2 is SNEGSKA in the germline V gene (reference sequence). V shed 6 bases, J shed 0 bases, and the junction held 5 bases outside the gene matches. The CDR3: CSAAGGASTDTQYF. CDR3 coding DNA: TGCAGTGCCGCGGGGGGCGCTAGCACAGATACGCAGTATTTT.

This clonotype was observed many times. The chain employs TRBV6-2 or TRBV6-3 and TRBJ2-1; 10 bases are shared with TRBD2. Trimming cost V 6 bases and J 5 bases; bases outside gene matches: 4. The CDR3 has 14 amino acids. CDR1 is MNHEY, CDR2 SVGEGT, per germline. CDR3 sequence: CASRLAGRDNEQFF. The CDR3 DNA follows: TGTGCCAGCAGACTAGCGGGGAGGGACAATGAGCAGTTCTTC.

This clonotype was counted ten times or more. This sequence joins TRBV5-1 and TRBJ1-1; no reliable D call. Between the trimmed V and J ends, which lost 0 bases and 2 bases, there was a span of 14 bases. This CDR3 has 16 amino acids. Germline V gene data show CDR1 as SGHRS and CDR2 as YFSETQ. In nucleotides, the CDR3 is TGCGCCAGCAGCTTGGCCATGAGTCTTGGCAACACTGAAGCTTTCTTT. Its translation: CASSLAMSLGNTEAFF.

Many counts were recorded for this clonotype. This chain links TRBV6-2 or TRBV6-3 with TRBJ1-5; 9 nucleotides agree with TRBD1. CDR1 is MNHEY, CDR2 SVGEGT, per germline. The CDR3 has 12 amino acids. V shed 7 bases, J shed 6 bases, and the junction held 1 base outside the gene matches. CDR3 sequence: CASKTGGQPQHF. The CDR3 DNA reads TGTGCCAGCAAGACAGGGGGTCAGCCCCAGCATTTT.

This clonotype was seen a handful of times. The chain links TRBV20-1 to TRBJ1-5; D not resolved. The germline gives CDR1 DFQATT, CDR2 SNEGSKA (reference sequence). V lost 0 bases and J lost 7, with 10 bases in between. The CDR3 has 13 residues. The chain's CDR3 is CSARDRLQQPQHF. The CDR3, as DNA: TGCAGTGCTAGAGATAGGCTCCAGCAGCCCCAGCATTTT.

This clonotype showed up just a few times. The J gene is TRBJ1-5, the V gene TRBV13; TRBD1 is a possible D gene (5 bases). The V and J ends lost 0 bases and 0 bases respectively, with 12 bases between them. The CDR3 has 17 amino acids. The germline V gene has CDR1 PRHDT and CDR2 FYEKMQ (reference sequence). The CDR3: CASSLGSGPSSNQPQHF. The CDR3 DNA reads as TGTGCCAGCAGCTTAGGCTCAGGGCCTTCTAGCAATCAGCCCCAGCATTTT.

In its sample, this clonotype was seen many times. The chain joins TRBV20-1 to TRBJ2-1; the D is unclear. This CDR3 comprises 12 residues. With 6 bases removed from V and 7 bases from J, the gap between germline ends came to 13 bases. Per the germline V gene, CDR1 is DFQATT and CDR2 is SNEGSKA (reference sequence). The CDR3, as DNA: TGCAGTGCCGGCTGGGCTAGGAATGAGCAGTTCTTC. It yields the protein CSAGWARNEQFF.

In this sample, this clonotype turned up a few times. In DNA form, the CDR3 reads TGTGCCAGCAGTTTCGGGGACAGACTCTACGAGCAGTACTTC. Translated: CASSFGDRLYEQYF. V is TRBV12-3 or TRBV12-4 and J is TRBJ2-7; 7 bases match TRBD1. The junction had 5 bases not matched to a gene; V was cut back by 3 bases and J by 3 bases. CDR3 length equals 14 residues.

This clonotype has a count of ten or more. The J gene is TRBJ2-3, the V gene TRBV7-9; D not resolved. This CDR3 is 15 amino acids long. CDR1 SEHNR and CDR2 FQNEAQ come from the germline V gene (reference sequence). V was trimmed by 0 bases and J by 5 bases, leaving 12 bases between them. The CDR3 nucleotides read TGTGCCAGCAGCTTAGCGGAAGCCCAGCTAGATACGCAGTATTTT. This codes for CASSLAEAQLDTQYF.

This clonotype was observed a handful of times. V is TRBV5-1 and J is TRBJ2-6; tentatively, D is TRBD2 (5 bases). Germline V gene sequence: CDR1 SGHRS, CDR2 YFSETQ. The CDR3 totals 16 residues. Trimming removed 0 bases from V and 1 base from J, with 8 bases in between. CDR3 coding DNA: TGCGCCAGCAGCTTGGTTGCGGGTTCTGGGGCCAACGTCCTGACTTTC. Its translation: CASSLVAGSGANVLTF. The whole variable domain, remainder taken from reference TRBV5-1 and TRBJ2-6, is KAGVTQTPRYLIKTRGQQVTLSCSPISGHRSVSWYQQTPGQGLQFLFEYFSETQRNKGNFPGRFSGRQFSNSRSEMNVSTLELGDSALYLCASSLVAGSGANVLTFGAGSRLTVL.

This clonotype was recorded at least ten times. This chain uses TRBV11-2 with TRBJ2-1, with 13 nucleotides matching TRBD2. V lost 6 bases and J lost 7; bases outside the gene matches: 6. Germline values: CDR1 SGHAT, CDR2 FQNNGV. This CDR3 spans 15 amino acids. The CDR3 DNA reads TGTGCCAGCAGATTACTAGCGGGGGGGCGGAATGAGCAGTTCTTC. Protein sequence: CASRLLAGGRNEQFF.

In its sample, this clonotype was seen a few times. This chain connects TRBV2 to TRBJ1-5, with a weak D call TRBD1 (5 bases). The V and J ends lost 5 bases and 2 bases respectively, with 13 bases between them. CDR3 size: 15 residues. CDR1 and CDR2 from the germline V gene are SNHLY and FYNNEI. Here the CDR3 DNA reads TGTGCCAGCAGTTACGACAGTCCGGGCAATCAGCCCCAGCATTTT. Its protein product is CASSYDSPGNQPQHF.